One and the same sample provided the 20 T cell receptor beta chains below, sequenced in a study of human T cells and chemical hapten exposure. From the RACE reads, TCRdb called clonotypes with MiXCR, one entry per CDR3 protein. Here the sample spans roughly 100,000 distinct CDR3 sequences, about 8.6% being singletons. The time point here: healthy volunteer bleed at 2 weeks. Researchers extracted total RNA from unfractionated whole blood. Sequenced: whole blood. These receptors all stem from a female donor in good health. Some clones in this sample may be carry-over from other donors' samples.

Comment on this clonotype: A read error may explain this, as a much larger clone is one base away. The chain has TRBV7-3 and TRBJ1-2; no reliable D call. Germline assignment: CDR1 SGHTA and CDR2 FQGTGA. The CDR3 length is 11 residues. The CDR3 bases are TGTGCCAGAAGCTTAGACTATGGCTACACCTTC. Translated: CARSLDYGYTF.

The CDR3 loop is CASSSLRSGQAYGYTF. The CDR3 DNA reads as TGTGCCAGCAGCTCCCTTAGGTCGGGACAGGCCTATGGCTACACCTTC. The chain links TRBV11-2 to TRBJ1-2; 8 positions match TRBD1. The CDR3 is made up of 16 amino acids. Germline V gene lookup returns CDR1 SGHAT and CDR2 FQNNGV. V gave up 4 bases and J gave up 4 bases; unmatched junction bases: 11.

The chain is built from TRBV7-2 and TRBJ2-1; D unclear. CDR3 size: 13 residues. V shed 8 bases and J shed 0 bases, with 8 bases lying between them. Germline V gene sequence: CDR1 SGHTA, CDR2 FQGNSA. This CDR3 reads CASQESSYNEQFF. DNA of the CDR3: TGTGCCAGCCAGGAGAGCTCCTACAATGAGCAGTTCTTC.

This CDR3 is CASSQYSGPARNEQFF. The DNA for the CDR3 is TGCGCCAGCAGCCAGTATAGCGGGCCTGCGAGAAATGAGCAGTTCTTC. V is TRBV4-3 and J is TRBJ2-1; 7 bases are shared with TRBD2. This CDR3 has 16 amino acids. Germline CDR1 reads LGHNA; CDR2 reads YSLEER. Trimming removed 3 bases from V and 7 bases from J; junction bases left unmatched: 12.

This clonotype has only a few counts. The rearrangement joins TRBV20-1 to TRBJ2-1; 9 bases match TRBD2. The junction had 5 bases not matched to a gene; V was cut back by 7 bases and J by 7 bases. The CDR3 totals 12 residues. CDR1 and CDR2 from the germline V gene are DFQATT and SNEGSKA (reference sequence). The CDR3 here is CSVSSGTNEQFF. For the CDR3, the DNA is TGCAGTGTCTCTAGCGGGACTAATGAGCAGTTCTTC.

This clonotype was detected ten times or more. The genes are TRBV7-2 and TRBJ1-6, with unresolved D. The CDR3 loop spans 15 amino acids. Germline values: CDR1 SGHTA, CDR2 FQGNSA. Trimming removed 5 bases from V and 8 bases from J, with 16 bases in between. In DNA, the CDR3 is TGTGCCAGCAGCGTACGACGGGATGACTATTCACCCCTCCACTTT. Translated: CASSVRRDDYSPLHF.

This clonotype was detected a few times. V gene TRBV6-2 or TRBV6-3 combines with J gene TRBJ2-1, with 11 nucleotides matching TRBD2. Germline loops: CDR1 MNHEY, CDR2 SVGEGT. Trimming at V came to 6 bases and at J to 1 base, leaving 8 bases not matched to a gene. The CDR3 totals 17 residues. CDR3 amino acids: CASRIAGGGISYNEQFF. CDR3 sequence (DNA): TGTGCCAGCAGAATAGCGGGAGGGGGTATTTCCTACAATGAGCAGTTCTTC.

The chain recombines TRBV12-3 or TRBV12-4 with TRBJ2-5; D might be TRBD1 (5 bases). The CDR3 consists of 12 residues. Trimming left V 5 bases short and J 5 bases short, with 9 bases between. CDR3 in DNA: TGTGCCAGCAGTCCCCCAGGGGAGACCCAGTACTTC. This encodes CASSPPGETQYF.

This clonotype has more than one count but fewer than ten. Here the CDR3 reads CASGDRGHQPQHF. In nucleotides, the CDR3 is TGTGCCAGCGGAGACAGGGGACATCAGCCCCAGCATTTT. The chain is built from TRBV28 and TRBJ1-5; the match to TRBD1 covers 8 bases. V lost 8 bases, J lost 5 bases, and 5 bases stayed unmatched. Germline V gene sequence: CDR1 MDHEN, CDR2 SYDVKM. The CDR3 has 13 residues.

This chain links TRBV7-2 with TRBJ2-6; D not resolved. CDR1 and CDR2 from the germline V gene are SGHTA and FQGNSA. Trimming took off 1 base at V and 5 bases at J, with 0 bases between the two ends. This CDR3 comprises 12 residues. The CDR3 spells CASSLGANVLTF. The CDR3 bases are TGTGCCAGCAGCTTAGGGGCCAACGTCCTGACTTTC.

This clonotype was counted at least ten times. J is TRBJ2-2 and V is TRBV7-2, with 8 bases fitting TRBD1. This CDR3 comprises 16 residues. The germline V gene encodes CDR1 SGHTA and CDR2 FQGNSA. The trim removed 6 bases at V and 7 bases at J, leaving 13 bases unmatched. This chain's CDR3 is CASSRDRGSGYGELFF. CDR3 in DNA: TGTGCCAGCAGTCGTGACAGGGGTAGCGGTTACGGGGAGCTGTTTTTT.

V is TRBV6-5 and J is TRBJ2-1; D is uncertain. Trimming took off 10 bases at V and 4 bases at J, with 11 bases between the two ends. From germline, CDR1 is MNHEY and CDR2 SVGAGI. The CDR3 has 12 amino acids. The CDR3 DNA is TGTGCCACCCGGGCGACTTACAATGAGCAGTTCTTC. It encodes CATRATYNEQFF.

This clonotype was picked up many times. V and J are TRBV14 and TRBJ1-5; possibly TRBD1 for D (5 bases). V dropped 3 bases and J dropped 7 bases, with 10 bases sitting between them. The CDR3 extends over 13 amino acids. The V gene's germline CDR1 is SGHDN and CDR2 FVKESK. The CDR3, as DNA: TGTGCCAGCAGCCAGGGGGTAGGCCAGCCCCAGCATTTT. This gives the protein CASSQGVGQPQHF.

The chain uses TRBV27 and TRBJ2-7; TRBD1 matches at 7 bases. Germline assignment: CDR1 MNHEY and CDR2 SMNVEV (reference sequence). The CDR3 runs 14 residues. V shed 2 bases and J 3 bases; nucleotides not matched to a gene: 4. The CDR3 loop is CASSLTGVYYEQYF. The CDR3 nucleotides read TGTGCCAGCAGTTTAACAGGGGTTTACTACGAGCAGTACTTC.

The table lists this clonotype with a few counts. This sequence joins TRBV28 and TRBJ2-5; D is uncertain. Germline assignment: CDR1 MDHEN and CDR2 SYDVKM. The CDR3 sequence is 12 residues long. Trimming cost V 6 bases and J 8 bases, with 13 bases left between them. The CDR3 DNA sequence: TGTGCCAGCAGATCCCCCTTGGCAACCCAGTACTTC. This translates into CASRSPLATQYF.

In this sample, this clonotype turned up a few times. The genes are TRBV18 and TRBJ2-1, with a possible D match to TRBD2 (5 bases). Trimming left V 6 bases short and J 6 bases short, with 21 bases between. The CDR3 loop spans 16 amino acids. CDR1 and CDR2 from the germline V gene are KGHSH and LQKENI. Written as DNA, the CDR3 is TGTGCCAGCTCCCCTAGTGGGCGGGCTACCCCCAATGAGCAGTTCTTC. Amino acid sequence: CASSPSGRATPNEQFF.

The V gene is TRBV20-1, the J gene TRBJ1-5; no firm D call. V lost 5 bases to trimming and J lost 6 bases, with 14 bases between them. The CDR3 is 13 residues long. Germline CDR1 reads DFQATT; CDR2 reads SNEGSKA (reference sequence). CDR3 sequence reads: CSASGRLGQPQHF. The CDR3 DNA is TGCAGTGCTTCCGGGAGGTTGGGTCAGCCCCAGCATTTT.

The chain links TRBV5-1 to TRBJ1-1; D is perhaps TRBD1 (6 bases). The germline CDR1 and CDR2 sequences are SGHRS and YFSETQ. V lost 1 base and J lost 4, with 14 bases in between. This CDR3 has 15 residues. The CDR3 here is CASSLLRLGGTEAFF. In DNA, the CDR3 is TGCGCCAGCAGCTTGCTTCGGTTAGGGGGCACTGAAGCTTTCTTT.

DNA of the CDR3: TGTGCCAGCAGCTACACGACCGGGGGGTCTGGGGCCAACGTCCTGACTTTC. Translating gives CASSYTTGGSGANVLTF. V is TRBV6-2 or TRBV6-3 and J is TRBJ2-6; 7 bases map to TRBD2. There are 17 residues in the CDR3. The germline CDR1 and CDR2 sequences are MNHEY and SVGEGT. Trimming removed 6 bases from V and 1 base from J; junction bases left unmatched: 9.

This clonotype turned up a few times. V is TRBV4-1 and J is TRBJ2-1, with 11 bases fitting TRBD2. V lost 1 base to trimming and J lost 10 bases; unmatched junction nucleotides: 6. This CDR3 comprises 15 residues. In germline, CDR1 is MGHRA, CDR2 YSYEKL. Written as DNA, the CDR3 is TGCGCCAGCAGCCAAGCAACTAGCGGGAGCGCAGAGCAGTTCTTC. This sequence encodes CASSQATSGSAEQFF.